The 14 T cell receptor beta chains presented below share a single source sample, sequenced in a study of T cells expressing NK-cell markers. After re-calling the 5' RACE reads, TCRdb lists one entry per CDR3 protein, DNA absent. This table lists about 460,000 distinct CDR3 sequences. Specimen: blood T cells: a sorted CD56 or NKG2C T cell subset, CD4+ or CD8+ T cells, or bulk PBMC T cells (not recorded which). The source of these receptors is a woman aged 50 to 65 in good health.

The genes are TRBV14 and TRBJ2-1; the TRBD1 assignment by TCRdb is unverifiable without DNA. This CDR3 spans 15 amino acids. Germline V CDR1 and CDR2: SGHDN, FVKESK. CDR3 in amino acids: CASSQEVVRGSEQFF.

This chain links TRBV20-1 with TRBJ1-1. Germline V CDR1 and CDR2: DFQATT, SNEGSKA (reference sequence). This CDR3 is 15 amino acids long. The CDR3 here is CSARANGRWNTEAFF.

This sequence joins TRBV5-6 and TRBJ1-5; TCRdb calls TRBD1, which cannot be checked without DNA. The CDR3 is 15 amino acids. CDR1 and CDR2 from the germline V gene are SGHDT and YYEEEE. The CDR3 spells CASSAWAVGNQPQHF.

The chain has TRBV19 and TRBJ2-3; checking the TCRdb D call of TRBD1 is not possible without DNA. Germline values: CDR1 LNHDA, CDR2 SQIVND (reference sequence). This CDR3 is 14 amino acids long. CDR3 amino acids: CASSPGTDGNTQYF.

The J gene is TRBJ1-6, the V gene TRBV27; as DNA is missing, the TRBD1 call by TCRdb cannot be tested. The CDR3 is 17 amino acids. CDR1 and CDR2 (germline): MNHEY, SMNVEV (reference sequence). The CDR3: CASSLVGGAYGNSPLHF.

The chain couples TRBV20-1 to TRBJ2-1; there is no DNA to check the TCRdb D call of TRBD2. The CDR3 length is 17 residues. Germline CDR1 and CDR2: DFQATT and SNEGSKA (reference sequence). This CDR3 reads CSASPILAASQYNEQFF.

This chain links TRBV4-1 with TRBJ2-5. Germline CDR1 and CDR2: MGHRA and YSYEKL. The CDR3 consists of 14 residues. CDR3 residues: CASSQAYQKETQYF.

The chain joins TRBV12-3 or TRBV12-4 to TRBJ1-5; TCRdb returns TRBD1, unconfirmable since there is no DNA. The CDR3 extends over 15 amino acids. The CDR3 reads CASSPSGGASQPQHF.

The J gene is TRBJ2-7, the V gene TRBV11-2; TCRdb names TRBD1, which stays unverified in the absence of DNA. Germline values: CDR1 SGHAT, CDR2 FQNNGV. This CDR3 has 11 amino acids. The CDR3 here is CASGDRDEQYF.

The chain joins TRBV6-2 or TRBV6-3 to TRBJ1-2; the D gene TCRdb calls, TRBD1, cannot be checked with no DNA. Germline lookup yields CDR1 MNHEY and CDR2 SVGEGT. The CDR3 sequence is 15 residues long. The CDR3 protein is CASSYGGAKNYGYTF.

J is TRBJ2-5 and V is TRBV27; checking the TCRdb D call of TRBD1 is not possible without DNA. The CDR3 consists of 14 residues. Germline values: CDR1 MNHEY, CDR2 SMNVEV (reference sequence). The CDR3 protein is CASMSAGARETQYF.

The chain employs TRBV12-3 or TRBV12-4 and TRBJ2-3. CDR3 size: 14 residues. CDR3 region: CASQIAGTTDTQYF.

The gene calls are TRBV12-3 or TRBV12-4 and TRBJ1-1. The CDR3 has 14 amino acids. CDR3 amino acids: CASSLAPVVPEAFF.

The chain combines TRBV6-1 with TRBJ2-6. This CDR3 comprises 13 residues. Germline V gene sequence: CDR1 MNHNS, CDR2 SASEGT. The CDR3 sequence: CAYQRSGANVLTF.